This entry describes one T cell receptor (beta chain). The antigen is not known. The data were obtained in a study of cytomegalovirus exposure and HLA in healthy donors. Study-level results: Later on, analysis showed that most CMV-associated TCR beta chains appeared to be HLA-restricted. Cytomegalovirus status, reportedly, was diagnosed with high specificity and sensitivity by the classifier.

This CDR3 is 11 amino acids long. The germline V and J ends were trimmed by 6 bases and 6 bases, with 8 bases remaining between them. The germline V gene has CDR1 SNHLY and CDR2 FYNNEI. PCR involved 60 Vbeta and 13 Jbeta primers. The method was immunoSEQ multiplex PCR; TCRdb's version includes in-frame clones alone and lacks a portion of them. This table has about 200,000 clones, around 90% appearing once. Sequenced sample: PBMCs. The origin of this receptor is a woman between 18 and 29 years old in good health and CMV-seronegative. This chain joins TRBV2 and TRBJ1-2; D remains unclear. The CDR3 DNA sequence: TGTGCCAGCAGGGTACAGCATGGCTACACCTTC. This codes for CASRVQHGYTF.